The 27 T cell receptor beta chains reported below all come from one sample, sequenced in a study of siplizumab effects on memory and regulatory T cells. Some clones are missing from TCRdb's copy, which holds only in-frame ones; the method was immunoSEQ multiplex PCR. Here the sample spans 110,000 or so clones, about 90% being singletons. The specimen sequenced was Tregs sorted from blood. Source of these receptors: a human donor in good health.

The CDR3 here is CASSLAVGGNTEAFF. The CDR3 DNA reads TGCGCCAGCAGCTTGGCAGTAGGAGGGAACACTGAAGCTTTCTTT. The chain combines TRBV5-1 with TRBJ1-1; unclear D gene. In germline, CDR1 is SGHRS, CDR2 YFSETQ. CDR3 length equals 15 residues. V lost 0 bases to trimming and J lost 1 base, with 10 bases between them.

The chain uses TRBV5-6 and TRBJ1-2; 10 bases fit TRBD1. The CDR3 consists of 15 residues. V was clipped by 3 bases and J by 8 bases; unmatched bases: 10. The germline V gene encodes CDR1 SGHDT and CDR2 YYEEEE. The CDR3, as DNA: TGTGCCAGCAGCTCAACTGGACAGGGGGAAAAGGGCTACACCTTC. Translated, it gives CASSSTGQGEKGYTF.

J is TRBJ1-2 and V is TRBV6-1; the D gene is possibly TRBD1 (6 bases). The CDR3 runs 15 residues. The germline V gene encodes CDR1 MNHNS and CDR2 SASEGT. Trimming left V 0 bases short and J 8 bases short, with 16 bases between. The CDR3 region is CASSEATGSSGGYTF. CDR3 nucleotides: TGTGCCAGCAGTGAAGCAACAGGGAGTTCCGGCGGCTACACCTTC.

The chain uses TRBV29-1 and TRBJ2-3, with 7 bases lining up with TRBD2. From germline, CDR1 is SQVTM and CDR2 ANQGSEA. The ends lost 1 base at V and 6 bases at J; junction bases unmatched: 1. The CDR3 has 12 residues. The CDR3 region has the DNA TGCAGCGTTGAAGTCGGGGGGGATACGCAGTATTTT. Protein product: CSVEVGGDTQYF.

J is TRBJ2-1 and V is TRBV25-1; 8 positions match TRBD2. Per germline, CDR1 MGHDK and CDR2 SYGVNS. V lost 2 bases to trimming and J lost 4 bases; unmatched junction nucleotides: 7. The CDR3 totals 16 residues. The CDR3 DNA sequence: TGTGCCAGCAGTGAAGCGGGAGGCGAAAGATACAATGAGCAGTTCTTC. Its protein is CASSEAGGERYNEQFF. Combining the CDR3 with reference TRBV25-1 and TRBJ2-1 gives the whole variable domain EADIYQTPRYLVIGTGKKITLECSQTMGHDKMYWYQQDPGMELHLIHYSYGVNSTEKGDLSSESTVSRIRTEHFPLTLESARPSHTSQYLCASSEAGGERYNEQFFGPGTRLTVL.

V and J are TRBV15 and TRBJ2-7; 8 positions agree with TRBD1. The CDR3 is 16 amino acids. Trimming removed 4 bases from V and 7 bases from J; junction bases left unmatched: 15. CDR1 is LNHNV, CDR2 YYDKDF, per germline (reference sequence). The CDR3, as DNA: TGTGCCACCAGCATACAGCAGGGGGCCCGACTGGCTGAGCAGTACTTC. It codes for CATSIQQGARLAEQYF.

This chain connects TRBV7-9 to TRBJ2-7; 7 nucleotides line up with TRBD2. The CDR3 totals 13 residues. Germline V gives CDR1 SEHNR, CDR2 FQNEAQ (reference sequence). V was pared by 5 bases and J by 6 bases, with 7 bases of the junction left unmatched. The CDR3 nucleotides are TGTGCCAGCAGCCGCGGCACTAGCGCCGAGCAGTACTTC. Translated, it gives CASSRGTSAEQYF.

This clone was observed once. This sequence joins TRBV14 and TRBJ2-3; 7 bases line up with TRBD1. Unmatched junction bases numbered 9, after V lost 1 base and J lost 2 bases. The CDR3 totals 17 residues. Germline assignment: CDR1 SGHDN and CDR2 FVKESK. The CDR3 DNA sequence: TGTGCCAGCAGCCAAGGTCCCGGGGACAGCTCCACAGATACGCAGTATTTT. This sequence encodes CASSQGPGDSSTDTQYF.

This sequence joins TRBV7-2 and TRBJ1-5, with 7 bases identical to TRBD1. Germline V lookup: CDR1 SGHTA, CDR2 FQGNSA. The junction had 2 bases not matched to a gene; V was cut back by 2 bases and J by 1 base. CDR3 length: 15 residues. The CDR3 DNA is TGTGCCAGCAGCTTAAGGGGGCAGAGCAATCAGCCCCAGCATTTT. The encoded protein is CASSLRGQSNQPQHF.

The CDR3 reads CASSLGTGLSYEQYF. CDR3 bases: TGTGCCAGCAGCTTGGGGACAGGGCTTTCCTACGAGCAGTACTTC. The gene calls are TRBV5-6 and TRBJ2-7, with 8 bases that match TRBD1. The J segment lost 1 base and the V segment lost 0 bases, leaving 3 bases of the junction unmatched. The CDR3 extends over 15 amino acids. Germline assignment: CDR1 SGHDT and CDR2 YYEEEE.

V usage is TRBV19 and J usage is TRBJ1-1; D unclear. V was trimmed by 7 bases and J by 6 bases, leaving 15 bases between them. The CDR3 is 13 residues long. CDR1 LNHDA and CDR2 SQIVND come from the germline V gene (reference sequence). The CDR3 coding sequence is TGTGCCAGTAAAAAGTTTGCGGCCTCTGAAGCTTTCTTT. The encoded protein is CASKKFAASEAFF.

V and J are TRBV5-1 and TRBJ2-3, with TRBD1 matching over 8 bases. CDR3 size: 15 residues. Germline CDR1 SGHRS, CDR2 YFSETQ. V dropped 0 bases and J dropped 3; count of bases not matched to a gene: 3. For the CDR3, the DNA is TGCGCCAGCAGCTTGGGGGACAGGATGACAGATACGCAGTATTTT. Translated: CASSLGDRMTDTQYF.

This chain connects TRBV2 to TRBJ2-1; TRBD2 matches 8 bases. The CDR3 extends over 13 amino acids. The germline V gene encodes CDR1 SNHLY and CDR2 FYNNEI. CDR3 sequence: CARRASGSYEQFF. For the CDR3, the DNA is TGTGCGCGACGGGCTAGCGGGTCCTATGAGCAGTTCTTC.

The V gene is TRBV9, the J gene TRBJ1-2; D remains unclear. This CDR3 has 14 residues. Trimming removed 4 bases at V and 4 bases at J, with 14 bases between. The V gene's germline CDR1 is SGDLS and CDR2 YYNGEE. DNA for the CDR3: TGTGCCAGCAGCTTAGACGAAGGGTTCTATGGCTACACCTTC. Its translation is CASSLDEGFYGYTF.

The chain links TRBV6-1 to TRBJ2-3, with 8 positions matching TRBD1. Germline-derived CDR1 and CDR2 are MNHNS and SASEGT. The CDR3 length is 14 residues. The ends lost 10 bases at V and 6 bases at J; junction bases unmatched: 12. The CDR3 here is CATRVTGAGDTQYF. The CDR3 coding sequence is TGTGCCACCCGGGTGACAGGGGCGGGGGATACGCAGTATTTT.

The rearrangement joins TRBV25-1 to TRBJ2-5; 9 positions agree with TRBD2. Looked up from germline, CDR1 is MGHDK and CDR2 is SYGVNS. The junction had 6 bases not matched to a gene; V was cut back by 5 bases and J by 5 bases. CDR3 length: 14 residues. The CDR3 spells CASSFAGGPETQYF. In nucleotides, the CDR3 is TGTGCCAGCAGTTTTGCGGGAGGGCCGGAGACCCAGTACTTC.

The J gene is TRBJ1-2, the V gene TRBV7-8; tentative D call: TRBD1 (6 bases). V dropped 5 bases and J dropped 9 bases, with 22 bases sitting between them. The CDR3 totals 15 residues. Looked up from germline, CDR1 is SGHVS and CDR2 is FQNEAQ. CDR3 sequence (DNA): TGTGCCAGCAGCGCCGGAGGGGGACATCACATTAGCTACACCTTC. This codes for CASSAGGGHHISYTF.

The chain has TRBV5-4 and TRBJ1-1; D is ambiguous. The germline V gene encodes CDR1 SGHNT and CDR2 YYREEE (reference sequence). V was clipped by 4 bases and J by 11 bases, with 18 bases between them. There are 13 residues in the CDR3. The CDR3 loop is CASSILSTYVAFF. The CDR3 DNA follows: TGTGCCAGCAGCATACTATCCACTTATGTGGCTTTCTTT.

V is TRBV9 and J is TRBJ2-5; D ambiguous. Trimming removed 0 bases at V and 2 bases at J, with 8 bases between. The CDR3 is made up of 14 amino acids. Germline V gives CDR1 SGDLS, CDR2 YYNGEE. Here the CDR3 DNA reads TGTGCCAGCAGCGTAGGGAATCGGCAAGAGACCCAGTACTTC. This translates into CASSVGNRQETQYF.

The chain uses TRBV18 and TRBJ1-1, with a tentative D call TRBD1 (6 bases). The germline V and J ends were trimmed by 6 bases and 0 bases, with 14 bases remaining between them. CDR1 and CDR2 from the germline V gene are KGHSH and LQKENI. This CDR3 is 15 amino acids long. CDR3 in DNA: TGTGCCAGCTCCCGACTGGGGGGGCTGAACACTGAAGCTTTCTTT. It codes for CASSRLGGLNTEAFF.

This chain links TRBV7-9 with TRBJ1-1; TRBD1 matches 9 bases. Germline V gene lookup returns CDR1 SEHNR and CDR2 FQNEAQ (reference sequence). J lost 4 bases, V lost 4 bases, and 7 bases had no gene match. The CDR3 sequence is 15 residues long. The CDR3, as DNA: TGTGCCAGCAGCTCCCACAGGGGGCTGAGCACTGAAGCTTTCTTT. Its translation is CASSSHRGLSTEAFF. Using reference TRBV7-9 and TRBJ1-1 for the parts outside the CDR3, the full variable domain is DTGVSQNPRHKITKRGQNVTFRCDPISEHNRLYWYRQTLGQGPEFLTYFQNEAQLEKSRLLSDRFSAERPKGSFSTLEIQRTEQGDSAMYLCASSSHRGLSTEAFFGQGTRLTVV.

The chain employs TRBV2 and TRBJ2-7; TRBD2 matches at 12 bases. Trimming cost V 6 bases and J 5 bases; bases outside gene matches: 2. CDR3 length: 13 residues. CDR1 SNHLY and CDR2 FYNNEI come from the germline V gene. Written as DNA, the CDR3 is TGTGCCAGCAGACTAGCGGGGGGCCACGAGCAGTACTTC. This codes for CASRLAGGHEQYF.

This clone is medium-sized (0.01 to 0.1%) within its sample. The chain couples TRBV27 to TRBJ1-1; no firm D call. V was shortened by 10 bases and J by 1 base, with 16 bases between the two germline ends. Looked up from germline, CDR1 is MNHEY and CDR2 is SMNVEV (reference sequence). The CDR3 extends over 14 amino acids. The CDR3 DNA sequence: TGTGCCACCCGCACGGGTGTTGGGAACACTGAAGCTTTCTTT. Amino acid sequence: CATRTGVGNTEAFF.

The J gene is TRBJ2-7, the V gene TRBV6-6; D remains unclear. The CDR3 totals 12 residues. V shed 6 bases and J shed 1 base, with 7 bases lying between them. Germline V gene sequence: CDR1 MNHNY, CDR2 SVGAGI (reference sequence). CDR3 residues: CASSPRSYEQYF. The CDR3 DNA reads TGTGCCAGCAGCCCCAGGTCCTACGAGCAGTACTTC.

The chain links TRBV18 to TRBJ1-4; D uncertain. Germline values: CDR1 KGHSH, CDR2 LQKENI. The ends were cut back, 2 bases at V and 3 bases at J, with 13 bases in the middle. There are 16 residues in the CDR3. The CDR3: CASSPNREPPNEKLFF. CDR3 in DNA: TGTGCCAGCTCACCAAATAGGGAGCCTCCTAATGAAAAACTGTTTTTT.

The CDR3 loop is CASTLVSTDTQYF. DNA of the CDR3: TGTGCCAGCACCCTGGTCAGCACAGATACGCAGTATTTT. The chain couples TRBV6-1 to TRBJ2-3, with unresolved D. The CDR3 length is 13 residues. CDR1 and CDR2 from the germline V gene are MNHNS and SASEGT. Trimming left V 7 bases short and J 0 bases short, with 8 bases between.

This clone was found a few times. CDR3 region: CASSPIVRDTQYF. In DNA, the CDR3 is TGTGCCAGCTCGCCAATTGTCAGAGATACGCAGTATTTT. This chain joins TRBV18 and TRBJ2-3; D uncertain. The V end was cut by 6 bases, the J end by 5 bases, with 12 bases between. The CDR3 spans 13 residues. The germline V gene encodes CDR1 KGHSH and CDR2 LQKENI.